Reported below is one T cell receptor beta chain. The specificity of this receptor is unknown. The input lacks base qualities; no much larger clone sits a single base away. TCRbeta CDR3 regions were amplified from genomic DNA by means of the immunoSEQ Assay, a bias-controlled multiplex PCR. From the authors' description of their analysis: Within the assay, amplification of reference gene primers was used to estimate how many nucleated cells each sample contained. To quantify the absolute abundance of each unique TCRbeta CDR3 rearrangement, sequence reads were collapsed and filtered. Productive Simpson clonality was computed per sample as the square root of Simpson's diversity index over productive rearrangements. Drawn from immuneACCESS, this table holds only the in-frame rearrangements with V and J called that TCRdb kept. Clones are partly lost; checked studies trace under half to an unresolved V gene and leave the rest unexplained. That table furnishes V, J and clone size, whereas the DNA furnished D and trimming. Recorded for this sample are roughly 60,000 clones; around four fifths of them occurred a single time. The ten top clones hold around 14% of the sample.

The data are from a study of blood T cell repertoires in COVID-19 (TCRdb year 2020). Study-wide context: Samples covering the acute and convalescent phases of COVID-19 were provided by collaborators in the United States, Italy and Spain. The material from the prospective study consisted of cDNA or gDNA derived from T cells, B-cell-depleted T cells, or PBMCs. Where HLA class I and class II types were available, the types were taken from metadata supplied by the sample provider, not from assay-based typing. Samples came from the ongoing ImmuneRACE study (first 160 participants) plus 1,254 subjects from 6 global collaborators. Deeply sampled blood TCRbeta repertoires from subjects exposed to, actively infected with, or recovered from COVID-19 were included in the dataset. Nearly every sample came with metadata listing a de-identified subject ID, COVID-19 status, age in years and sex. The repertoires were released in a freely available public database intended as a resource for research on the immune response to SARS-CoV-2. Here is what the overall study found, with its caveats: The quantity of clinical and demographic metadata differed by source and by participant and was supplied without curation.

CDR1 LNHDA and CDR2 SQIVND are derived from the germline V gene (reference sequence). The CDR3 has 15 amino acids, counting the end cysteine and phenylalanine. This entry keeps only the CDR3 DNA: 45 bases, framed from base 1. V and J lose 6 bases and 0 bases, and a span of 11 bases separates them. Collaborating institutions collected whole blood in K2EDTA tubes following their own protocols. For TCRbeta analysis, collaborators shipped samples as frozen whole blood, isolated PBMCs, or DNA extracted from either of those sample types. The TCR originated in an elderly man with acute or convalescent COVID-19. What was sequenced was peripheral blood. Recombination linked TRBV19 to TRBJ2-2; TRBD1 might be the D gene, on 6 matching bases. The CDR3 region has the sequence CASRQGLTNTGELFF. The sequence in DNA is TGTGCCAGTAGACAGGGTTTAACGAACACCGGGGAGCTGTTTTTT.